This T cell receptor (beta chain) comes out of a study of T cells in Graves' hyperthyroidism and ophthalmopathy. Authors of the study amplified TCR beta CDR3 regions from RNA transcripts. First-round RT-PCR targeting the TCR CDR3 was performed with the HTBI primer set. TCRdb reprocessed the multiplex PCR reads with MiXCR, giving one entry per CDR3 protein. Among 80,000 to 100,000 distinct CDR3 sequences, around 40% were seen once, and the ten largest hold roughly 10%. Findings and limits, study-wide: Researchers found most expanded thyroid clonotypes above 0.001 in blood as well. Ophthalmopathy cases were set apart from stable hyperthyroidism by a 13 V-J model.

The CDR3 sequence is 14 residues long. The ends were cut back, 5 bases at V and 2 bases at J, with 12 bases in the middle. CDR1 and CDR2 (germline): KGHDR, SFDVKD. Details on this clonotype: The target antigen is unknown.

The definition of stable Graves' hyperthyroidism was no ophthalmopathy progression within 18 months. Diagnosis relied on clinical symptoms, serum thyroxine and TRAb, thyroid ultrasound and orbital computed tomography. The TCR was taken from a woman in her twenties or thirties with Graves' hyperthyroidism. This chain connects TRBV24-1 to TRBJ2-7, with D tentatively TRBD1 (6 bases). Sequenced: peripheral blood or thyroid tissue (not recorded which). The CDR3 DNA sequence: TGTGCCACCAGTGGAGGGGGAGATGCCTACGAGCAGTACTTC. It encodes CATSGGGDAYEQYF.